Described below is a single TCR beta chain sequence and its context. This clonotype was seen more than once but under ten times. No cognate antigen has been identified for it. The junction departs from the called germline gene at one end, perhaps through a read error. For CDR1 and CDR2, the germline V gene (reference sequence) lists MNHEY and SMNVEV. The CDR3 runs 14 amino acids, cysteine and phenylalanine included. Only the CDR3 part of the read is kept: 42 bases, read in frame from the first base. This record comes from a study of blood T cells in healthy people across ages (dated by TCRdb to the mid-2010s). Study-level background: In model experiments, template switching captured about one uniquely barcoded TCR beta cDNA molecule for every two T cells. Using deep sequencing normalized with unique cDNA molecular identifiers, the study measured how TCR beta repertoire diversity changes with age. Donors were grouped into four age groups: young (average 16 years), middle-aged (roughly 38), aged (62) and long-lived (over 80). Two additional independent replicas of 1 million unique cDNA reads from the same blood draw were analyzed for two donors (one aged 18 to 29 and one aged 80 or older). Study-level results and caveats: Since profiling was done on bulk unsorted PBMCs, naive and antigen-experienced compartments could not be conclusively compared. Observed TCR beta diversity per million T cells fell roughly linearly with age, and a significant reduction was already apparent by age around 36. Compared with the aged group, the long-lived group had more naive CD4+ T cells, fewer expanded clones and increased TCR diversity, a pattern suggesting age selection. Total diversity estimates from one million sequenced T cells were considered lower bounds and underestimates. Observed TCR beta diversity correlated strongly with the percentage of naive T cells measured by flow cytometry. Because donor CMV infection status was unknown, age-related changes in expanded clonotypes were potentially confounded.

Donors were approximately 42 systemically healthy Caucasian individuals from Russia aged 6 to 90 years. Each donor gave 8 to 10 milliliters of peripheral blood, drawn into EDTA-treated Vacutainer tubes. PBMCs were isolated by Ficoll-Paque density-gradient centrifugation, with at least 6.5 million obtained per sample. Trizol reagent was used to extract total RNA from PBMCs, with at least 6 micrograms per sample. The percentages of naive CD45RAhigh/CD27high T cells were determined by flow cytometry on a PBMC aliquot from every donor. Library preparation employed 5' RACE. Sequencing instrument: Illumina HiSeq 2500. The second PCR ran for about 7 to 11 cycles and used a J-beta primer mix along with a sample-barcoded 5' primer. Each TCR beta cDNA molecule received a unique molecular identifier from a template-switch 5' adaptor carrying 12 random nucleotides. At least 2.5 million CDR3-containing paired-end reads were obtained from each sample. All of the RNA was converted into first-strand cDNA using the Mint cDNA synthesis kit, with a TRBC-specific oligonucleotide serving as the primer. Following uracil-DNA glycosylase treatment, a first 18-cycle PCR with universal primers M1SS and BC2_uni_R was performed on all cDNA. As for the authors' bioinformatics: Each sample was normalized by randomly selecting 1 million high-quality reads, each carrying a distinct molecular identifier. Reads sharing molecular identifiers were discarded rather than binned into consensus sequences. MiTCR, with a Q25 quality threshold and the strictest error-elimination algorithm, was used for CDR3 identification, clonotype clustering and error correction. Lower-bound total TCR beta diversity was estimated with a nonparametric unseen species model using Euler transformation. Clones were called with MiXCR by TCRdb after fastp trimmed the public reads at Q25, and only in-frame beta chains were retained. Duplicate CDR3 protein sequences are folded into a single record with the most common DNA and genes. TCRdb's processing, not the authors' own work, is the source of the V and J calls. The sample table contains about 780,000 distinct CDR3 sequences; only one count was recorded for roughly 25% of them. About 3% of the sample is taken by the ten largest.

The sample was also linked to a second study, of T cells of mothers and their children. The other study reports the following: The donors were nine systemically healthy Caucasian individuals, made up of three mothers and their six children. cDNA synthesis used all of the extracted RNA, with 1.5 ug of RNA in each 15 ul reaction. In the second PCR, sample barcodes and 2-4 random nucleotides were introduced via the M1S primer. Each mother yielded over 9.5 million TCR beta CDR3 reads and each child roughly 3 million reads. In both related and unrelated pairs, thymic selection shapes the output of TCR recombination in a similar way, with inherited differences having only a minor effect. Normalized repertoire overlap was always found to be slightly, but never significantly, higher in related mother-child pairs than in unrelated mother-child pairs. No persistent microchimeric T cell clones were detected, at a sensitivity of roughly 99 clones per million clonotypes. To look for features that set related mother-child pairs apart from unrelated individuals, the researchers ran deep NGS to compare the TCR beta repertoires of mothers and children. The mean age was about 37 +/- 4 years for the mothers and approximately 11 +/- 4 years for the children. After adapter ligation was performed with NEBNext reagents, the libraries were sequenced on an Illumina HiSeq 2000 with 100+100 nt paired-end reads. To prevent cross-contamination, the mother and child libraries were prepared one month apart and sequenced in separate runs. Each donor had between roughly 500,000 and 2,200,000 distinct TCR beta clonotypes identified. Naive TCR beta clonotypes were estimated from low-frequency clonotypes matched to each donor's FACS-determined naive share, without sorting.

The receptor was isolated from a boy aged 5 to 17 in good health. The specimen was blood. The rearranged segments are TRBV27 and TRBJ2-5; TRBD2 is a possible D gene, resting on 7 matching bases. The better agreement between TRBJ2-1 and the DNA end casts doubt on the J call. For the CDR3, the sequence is CASSLSAGASEQFF. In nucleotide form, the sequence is TGTGCCAGCAGCTTATCGGCGGGGGCCTCTGAGCAGTTCTTC.